Here is one T cell receptor beta chain with its context. The study ran its PCR with 60 Vbeta and 13 Jbeta primers. Libraries were prepared by immunoSEQ multiplex PCR; TCRdb keeps only in-frame clonotypes and omits some of them. This sample lists roughly 120,000 clones; its ten largest clones have around 7%. This sample is drawn from a study of cytomegalovirus exposure and HLA in healthy donors. About the study: An analysis done earlier identified more than 90 million unique TCR beta sequences from about 179 million T cells.

CDR1 is KGHSH, CDR2 LQKENI, per germline. The ends were cut back, 6 bases at V and 2 bases at J, with 11 bases in the middle. The CDR3 runs to 13 residues. J is TRBJ2-7 and V is TRBV18; D ambiguous. The specimen was PBMCs. The TCR sequence derives from a man aged 35 to 55 in good health and CMV-seropositive. CDR3 protein: CASSPVRAYEQYF. CDR3 DNA: TGTGCCAGCTCGCCTGTTCGGGCCTACGAGCAGTACTTC.